These 31 T cell receptor beta chains came from one sample sequenced in a study of blood T cells in healthy people across ages (dated by TCRdb to the mid-2010s). Library construction relied on 5' RACE. Sequencer: Illumina HiSeq 2500. A second PCR of about 7 to 12 cycles was run with a J-beta primer mix and a sample-barcoded 5' primer. Using fastp at Q25 and MiXCR, TCRdb reprocessed the public reads and kept productive beta chains. Each CDR3 protein gets just one entry, which takes the most common genes and DNA from the rows behind it. The sample table holds approximately 1.5 million distinct CDR3 sequences, of which 30% to 40% were seen once. Of the sample, about 11% falls within the top ten clones. Material: blood. All receptors derive from a woman between 25 and 40 years old in good health.

The V and J genes are TRBV21-1 and TRBJ2-7; the tabulated D call, TRBD1, remains unverified against the DNA. TRBV21-1 is flagged as a pseudogene. CDR3 length: 13 residues. CDR3 nucleotide sequence: TGTGCCGGCAGCACGGGGCAAGACTACGAGCAGTACTTC. Translating gives CAGSTGQDYEQYF.

This clonotype has more than one count but fewer than ten. The chain combines TRBV6-2 or TRBV6-3 with TRBJ2-2; 10 bases match TRBD2. The germline V gene encodes CDR1 MNHEY and CDR2 SVGEGT. There are 18 residues in the CDR3. The ends lost 7 bases at V and 3 bases at J; junction bases unmatched: 14. The CDR3 loop is CASTPWASGSRDTGELFF. The CDR3 nucleotides read TGTGCCAGCACCCCTTGGGCTAGCGGGAGTCGCGACACCGGGGAGCTGTTTTTT.

This clonotype was recorded a few times. V usage is TRBV5-1 and J usage is TRBJ2-3; unclear D gene. V shed 7 bases and J shed 1 base, with 13 bases lying between them. The germline gives CDR1 SGHRS, CDR2 YFSETQ. CDR3 length: 14 residues. CDR3 in DNA: TGCGCCAGCGCCGCAGGTTCGGGCACAGATACGCAGTATTTT. Translation: CASAAGSGTDTQYF.

This clonotype was counted at least ten times. The chain links TRBV7-9 to TRBJ1-2; possible D gene TRBD1, 5 bases. CDR3 length: 13 amino acids. Trimming pared 6 bases from V and 4 bases from J, leaving 12 bases between. CDR1 and CDR2 (germline): SEHNR, FQNEAQ (reference sequence). The DNA of the CDR3 is TGTGCCAGCAGTTTGGGGGGTGCCTATGGCTACACCTTC. Encoded protein: CASSLGGAYGYTF. The full variable domain, with the rest looked up from reference TRBV7-9 and TRBJ1-2, is DTGVSQNPRHKITKRGQNVTFRCDPISEHNRLYWYRQTLGQGPEFLTYFQNEAQLEKSRLLSDRFSAERPKGSFSTLEIQRTEQGDSAMYLCASSLGGAYGYTFGSGTRLTVV.

The gene calls are TRBV11-2 and TRBJ2-1, with 11 positions matching TRBD2. The CDR3 loop spans 17 amino acids. The V and J ends lost 6 bases and 0 bases, in that order; junction bases with no gene match: 7. Germline V lookup: CDR1 SGHAT, CDR2 FQNNGV. The CDR3 protein is CASSLLAGVPSYNEQFF. Here the CDR3 DNA reads TGTGCCAGCAGTCTACTAGCGGGAGTCCCCTCCTACAATGAGCAGTTCTTC.

J is TRBJ2-7 and V is TRBV5-6; tentatively, D is TRBD2 (6 bases). The V and J ends lost 0 bases and 2 bases respectively, with 12 bases between them. CDR3 length equals 15 residues. Per the germline V gene, CDR1 is SGHDT and CDR2 is YYEEEE. The CDR3 is CASSLERERPYEQYF. The CDR3 DNA sequence: TGTGCCAGCAGCTTGGAACGGGAGAGGCCCTACGAGCAGTACTTC.

The chain carries TRBV10-3 and TRBJ1-2; a weak D match, TRBD1 (6 bases). The CDR3 contains 13 residues. V lost 6 bases, J lost 3 bases, and 11 bases lay in between. Per germline, CDR1 ENHRY and CDR2 SYGVKD. The CDR3 region is CAISGAGDYGYTF. In nucleotides, the CDR3 is TGTGCCATCAGCGGAGCAGGGGACTATGGCTACACCTTC.

This clonotype has a handful of counts. This chain joins TRBV7-2 and TRBJ2-7, with unresolved D. This CDR3 has 12 residues. Trimming stripped 6 bases from V and 6 bases from J, with 12 bases between. CDR1 SGHTA and CDR2 FQGNSA come from the germline V gene. The CDR3 reads CASSFGRSEQYF. CDR3 nucleotides: TGTGCCAGCAGTTTTGGGCGTTCCGAGCAGTACTTC.

V gene TRBV29-1 combines with J gene TRBJ1-5; tentatively, D is TRBD1 (6 bases). Germline-derived CDR1 and CDR2 are SQVTM and ANQGSEA. V was pared by 6 bases and J by 5 bases, with 17 bases between. The CDR3 has 14 amino acids. This CDR3 reads CSVSMGGLDQPQHF. The CDR3 nucleotides read TGCAGCGTGTCCATGGGGGGGCTGGATCAGCCCCAGCATTTT.

The chain has TRBV7-3 and TRBJ2-1; no clear D. The CDR3 runs 17 residues. The V and J ends lost 1 base and 0 bases respectively, with 13 bases between them. Germline CDR1 reads SGHTA; CDR2 reads FQGTGA. CDR3 loop: CASSLRAPRGSYNEQFF. The CDR3 region has the DNA TGTGCCAGCAGCTTAAGGGCTCCGCGTGGCTCCTACAATGAGCAGTTCTTC.

This sequence joins TRBV28 and TRBJ1-5; 11 bases are shared with TRBD1. The germline gives CDR1 MDHEN, CDR2 SYDVKM. This CDR3 has 16 amino acids. V was clipped by 7 bases and J by 5 bases; unmatched bases: 10. This chain's CDR3 is CASTADRGQGYQPQHF. The CDR3 nucleotides are TGTGCCAGCACCGCGGACAGGGGGCAAGGGTATCAGCCCCAGCATTTT.

On this clonotype itself: This may come from a read error, since a much larger clone is one base off. The chain uses TRBV4-1 and TRBJ2-7; the D gene is possibly TRBD2 (5 bases). Trimming removed 2 bases from V and 5 bases from J, with 19 bases in between. The germline gives CDR1 MGHRA, CDR2 YSYEKL. The length of the CDR3 is 16 residues. CDR3 DNA sequence: TGCGCCAGCAGCCAACCAACCCGGAGGAACCCCCACGAGCAGTACTTC. Translating it yields CASSQPTRRNPHEQYF.

The DNA of the CDR3 is TGCGCCAGCAGCTGGGGCCGGGAAACCTACGAGCAGTACTTC. Residues: CASSWGRETYEQYF. This rearrangement joins TRBV5-1 to TRBJ2-7, with D possibly called TRBD1 or TRBD2 (5 bases each). Germline lookup yields CDR1 SGHRS and CDR2 YFSETQ. Trimming cost V 3 bases and J 2 bases, with 12 bases left between them. This CDR3 contains 14 residues.

This clonotype was observed at least ten times. The chain couples TRBV5-1 to TRBJ2-6; D gene unclear. This CDR3 has 16 residues. Trimming shortened V by 4 bases and J by 0 bases, and 11 bases separated the two germline ends. Germline CDR1 SGHRS, CDR2 YFSETQ. Here the CDR3 DNA reads TGCGCCAGCAGCGTCAGGACGAACTCTGGGGCCAACGTCCTGACTTTC. It encodes CASSVRTNSGANVLTF.

This sequence joins TRBV4-1 and TRBJ2-3; 8 positions agree with TRBD2. The CDR3 consists of 16 residues. Germline CDR1 and CDR2: MGHRA and YSYEKL. V lost 11 bases to trimming and J lost 6 bases; unmatched junction nucleotides: 19. The DNA of the CDR3 is TGCGCCGTCAGCCAAGAGGCTAGCGGGTTGGAGGATACGCAGTATTTT. Translated: CAVSQEASGLEDTQYF.

As for this clonotype: One end of the junction varies from germline; a read error may be responsible. The CDR3 bases are TGCGGCGTCTACGTACAGGGTCCCGATACGCAGTATTTT. This codes for CGVYVQGPDTQYF. V usage is TRBV29-1 and J usage is TRBJ2-3, with D maybe TRBD1 (6 bases). The CDR3 totals 13 residues. CDR1 and CDR2 from the germline V gene are SQVTM and ANQGSEA.

Details on this clonotype: It may be a read error: a sequence one base away is much more abundant. The rearrangement joins TRBV29-1 to TRBJ2-5; TRBD1 is a possible D gene (6 bases). Trimming stripped 6 bases from V and 11 bases from J, with 19 bases between. Germline V gene lookup returns CDR1 SQVTM and CDR2 ANQGSEA. The CDR3 is made up of 12 amino acids. CDR3 in amino acids: CSVSQGTYVQYF. The CDR3 nucleotides read TGCAGCGTCTCACAGGGTACCTACGTGCAGTACTTC.

The chain links TRBV20-1 to TRBJ1-2; D call uncertain. The CDR3 is 14 amino acids. Germline CDR1 DFQATT, CDR2 SNEGSKA (reference sequence). The V and J ends lost 0 bases and 10 bases respectively, with 18 bases between them. The CDR3 is CSARDLGLPGLYTF. CDR3 coding DNA: TGCAGTGCTAGAGATTTGGGTCTCCCGGGCCTCTACACCTTC.

The J gene is TRBJ2-1, the V gene TRBV6-2 or TRBV6-3, with TRBD2 matching 8 bases. The V gene's germline CDR1 is MNHEY and CDR2 SVGEGT. Unmatched junction bases numbered 16, after V lost 5 bases and J lost 7 bases. The CDR3 is 17 amino acids. The DNA for the CDR3 is TGTGCCAGCAGTACCGGACAGAAGCGGGGGAGCTCTAATGAGCAGTTCTTC. This sequence encodes CASSTGQKRGSSNEQFF.

This clonotype occurred a few times. The gene calls are TRBV6-6 and TRBJ1-4; D perhaps matches TRBD1 (6 bases). CDR1 and CDR2 (germline): MNHNY, SVGAGI (reference sequence). The CDR3 is made up of 15 amino acids. V was trimmed by 8 bases and J by 6 bases, leaving 19 bases between them. Written as DNA, the CDR3 is TGTGCCAGCCTCCGATTACAGGGTGGGGATGAAAAACTGTTTTTT. Its protein is CASLRLQGGDEKLFF.

This chain connects TRBV7-2 to TRBJ2-3; 12 nucleotides line up with TRBD2. The CDR3 is 17 residues long. Germline CDR1 is SGHTA and CDR2 is FQGNSA. Trimming at V came to 4 bases and at J to 2 bases, leaving 7 bases not matched to a gene. CDR3 in amino acids: CASSSPSGGDNTDTQYF. The CDR3 coding sequence is TGTGCCAGCAGCTCCCCTAGCGGGGGGGATAACACAGATACGCAGTATTTT.

This clonotype was seen once. Its ends do not fully match the called genes, so a read error is possible. The chain couples TRBV3-1 to TRBJ1-2, with no clear D. The CDR3 has 15 residues. Per the germline V gene, CDR1 is LGHDT and CDR2 is YNNKEL (reference sequence). CDR3 in amino acids: CAGSPLPGNYYGYTF. CDR3 in DNA: TGTGCCGGCAGCCCCCTCCCGGGTAACTACTATGGCTACACCTTC.

This clonotype occurred many times. The chain couples TRBV12-3 or TRBV12-4 to TRBJ2-5; D is undetermined. This CDR3 is built from 15 residues. Trimming stripped 1 base from V and 0 bases from J, with 9 bases between. This CDR3 reads CASSLEQRYQETQYF. As DNA, the CDR3 is TGTGCCAGCAGTTTAGAACAGCGCTACCAAGAGACCCAGTACTTC.

This clonotype was recorded a few times. The chain is built from TRBV5-6 and TRBJ1-5; D is unclear. This CDR3 comprises 15 residues. Germline CDR1 is SGHDT and CDR2 is YYEEEE. V gave up 0 bases and J gave up 3 bases, with 10 bases separating them. The CDR3 DNA reads as TGTGCCAGCAGCTTGGGGGAGGAGGACAATCAGCCCCAGCATTTT. This gives the protein CASSLGEEDNQPQHF.

In regard to this clonotype: A read error may explain this, as a much larger clone is one base away. The J gene is TRBJ2-7, the V gene TRBV10-2, with no clear D. V was clipped by 4 bases and J by 8 bases, with 12 bases between them. Germline CDR1 and CDR2: WSHSY and SAAADI. The CDR3 has 12 amino acids. The DNA for the CDR3 is TGCGCCAGCAGTGGGGATCCCTCGAAGCAGTACTTC. Residues: CASSGDPSKQYF.

A few counts support this clonotype. The rearrangement joins TRBV13 to TRBJ2-6; TRBD2 might be the D (6 bases). Trimming shortened V by 4 bases and J by 1 base, and 14 bases separated the two germline ends. CDR3 length equals 17 residues. The germline gives CDR1 PRHDT, CDR2 FYEKMQ (reference sequence). The CDR3 DNA is TGTGCCAGCAGCTCAAACACCGGGGGTTCTGGGGCCAACGTCCTGACTTTC. Protein: CASSSNTGGSGANVLTF.

The chain recombines TRBV28 with TRBJ2-3; D assignment may be TRBD1 or TRBD2 (5 bases each). The CDR3 is made up of 14 amino acids. V lost 8 bases to trimming and J lost 2 bases, with 14 bases between them. Per the germline V gene, CDR1 is MDHEN and CDR2 is SYDVKM. CDR3 in DNA: TGTGCCAGCGGGACGCCCGGGGCCACAGATACGCAGTATTTT. Its protein product is CASGTPGATDTQYF.

This clonotype is a singleton in its sample. The V and J genes are TRBV21-1 and TRBJ2-1; the D call in the table, TRBD2, was not verified against the DNA. TRBV21-1 is shown as a pseudogene. This CDR3 contains 16 residues. The CDR3 region is CASSKARKGGVNEQFF. CDR3 nucleotides: TGTGCCAGCAGCAAAGCTCGGAAGGGTGGGGTGAATGAGCAGTTCTTC.

This clonotype was observed a handful of times. The gene calls are TRBV7-9 and TRBJ1-5; no definite D call. Germline V CDR1 and CDR2: SEHNR, FQNEAQ (reference sequence). The CDR3 is made up of 14 amino acids. V dropped 4 bases and J dropped 7 bases, with 14 bases sitting between them. Here the CDR3 reads CASSSEGFGQPQHF. The CDR3, as DNA: TGTGCCAGCAGCTCCGAGGGTTTCGGCCAGCCCCAGCATTTT.

The chain is built from TRBV2 and TRBJ2-5; D gene ambiguous. This CDR3 spans 14 amino acids. Trimming stripped 2 bases from V and 1 base from J, with 8 bases between. Germline CDR1 SNHLY, CDR2 FYNNEI. The CDR3 protein is CASSEYRTQETQYF. As DNA, the CDR3 is TGTGCCAGCAGTGAATACAGAACCCAAGAGACCCAGTACTTC. The whole variable domain, remainder taken from reference TRBV2 and TRBJ2-5, is EPEVTQTPSHQVTQMGQEVILRCVPISNHLYFYWYRQILGQKVEFLVSFYNNEISEKSEIFDDQFSVERPDGSNFTLKIRSTKLEDSAMYFCASSEYRTQETQYFGPGTRLLVL.

This clonotype appeared many times. The chain uses TRBV4-2 and TRBJ2-1; D call uncertain. Trimming cost V 0 bases and J 0 bases, with 6 bases left between them. Germline V gene data show CDR1 as LGHNA and CDR2 as YNFKEQ. This CDR3 region has 15 residues. The CDR3 nucleotides read TGTGCCAGCAGCCAAGATCGTGTCTCCTACAATGAGCAGTTCTTC. Protein: CASSQDRVSYNEQFF.